Sequencing of this T cell receptor (beta chain) was carried out in a study of blood T cell repertoires in COVID-19 (dated by TCRdb to 2019 to 2021). Notes on the research overall: Collaborator samples came from the United States, Italy and Spain and covered acute and convalescent phases of COVID-19. Subjects who had been exposed to COVID-19, were actively infected with it, or had recovered from it provided the deeply sampled blood TCRbeta repertoires that made up the dataset. Sample metadata almost always included a de-identified subject ID, COVID-19 status, age in years and sex. The prospective study material was composed of cDNA or gDNA derived from T cells, B-cell-depleted T cells, or PBMCs. Samples were obtained from the ongoing ImmuneRACE study (first 160 participants) and from 1,200 or so subjects provided by 6 global collaborators. The repertoires were released in a freely available public database meant as a resource for research on the immune response to SARS-CoV-2. Where available, HLA class I and class II types were obtained from metadata supplied by the sample provider rather than from assay-based typing.

In Seattle, one collaborating source enrolled patients while the infection was active and tracked those patients longitudinally over the course of disease. Each collaborating institution followed its own protocols to collect whole blood in K2EDTA tubes. For TCRbeta analysis, collaborators shipped samples as frozen whole blood, isolated PBMCs, or DNA extracted from either of those sample types. Broader findings and caveats from the paper: How much clinical and demographic metadata was included differed by source and by participant, and the metadata was provided uncurated.

Looking up the germline V gene (reference sequence) yields CDR1 MNHNY and CDR2 SVGAGI. From the cysteine up to the phenylalanine, the CDR3 has a length of 15 residues. The kept DNA is CDR3 alone, 45 bases in frame from the first base. The junction carries 18 bases between V and J, which are trimmed by 6 bases and 6 bases respectively. TCRbeta CDR3 regions were amplified from genomic DNA using the immunoSEQ Assay, a bias-controlled multiplex PCR. The authors' analysis ran thus. The number of nucleated cells in each sample was estimated from the amplification of reference gene primers within the assay. Sequence reads were collapsed and filtered to measure the absolute abundance of every unique TCRbeta CDR3 rearrangement. For each sample, productive Simpson clonality was calculated as the square root of Simpson's diversity index over productive rearrangements. The table comes from immuneACCESS by way of TCRdb, which keeps in-frame sequences with V and J called. Part of the clones is missing from these tables; in studies checked, under half for an unresolved V gene and the rest for unknown reasons. Clonal size and the V and J genes are those of that table, whereas D and trimming came from the DNA. This sample comprises 68,000 or so clones, 90% of them detected only once. The ten biggest clones cover roughly 0.47% of the sample.

About this clone itself: The antigen this receptor binds is unknown. No base quality values were provided; no much bigger clone lies one nucleotide off.

Sequenced material: peripheral blood. This sequence was found in a man between 45 and 60 years old with COVID-19, enrolled during active disease. This chain is built from TRBV6-6 and TRBJ2-1, and the D gene may be TRBD2, 6 bases matching. Here the CDR3 is given as CASRGGLGRINEQFF. The sequenced DNA: TGTGCCAGCAGGGGGGGACTCGGACGTATCAATGAGCAGTTCTTC.